The 2 T cell receptor beta chains reported below all come from one sample, sequenced in a study of control samples from healthy donors and cancer patients. Only in-frame clones appear in the TCRdb table, and some are missing; sequencing was by immunoSEQ multiplex PCR. The sample lists around 110,000 clones; more than 70% were seen once. The sequenced sample consisted of blood. Receptor source: a woman aged 65 to 85 in good health.

The chain uses TRBV5-1 and TRBJ1-5; 7 bases line up with TRBD1. V was clipped by 0 bases and J by 5 bases; unmatched bases: 5. Looked up from germline, CDR1 is SGHRS and CDR2 is YFSETQ. The CDR3 consists of 15 residues. The CDR3 loop reads CASSLGQGTHQPQHF. The CDR3 DNA reads as TGCGCCAGCAGCTTGGGACAGGGAACCCATCAGCCCCAGCATTTT.

The rearrangement links TRBV6-5 to TRBJ1-2, with TRBD1 matching 11 bases. The CDR3 runs 13 residues. CDR1 is MNHEY, CDR2 SVGAGI, per germline. Trimming cost V 7 bases and J 8 bases; bases outside gene matches: 6. The CDR3 here is CASTMGQGEGYTF. The CDR3 bases are TGTGCCAGCACGATGGGACAGGGGGAAGGCTACACCTTC.